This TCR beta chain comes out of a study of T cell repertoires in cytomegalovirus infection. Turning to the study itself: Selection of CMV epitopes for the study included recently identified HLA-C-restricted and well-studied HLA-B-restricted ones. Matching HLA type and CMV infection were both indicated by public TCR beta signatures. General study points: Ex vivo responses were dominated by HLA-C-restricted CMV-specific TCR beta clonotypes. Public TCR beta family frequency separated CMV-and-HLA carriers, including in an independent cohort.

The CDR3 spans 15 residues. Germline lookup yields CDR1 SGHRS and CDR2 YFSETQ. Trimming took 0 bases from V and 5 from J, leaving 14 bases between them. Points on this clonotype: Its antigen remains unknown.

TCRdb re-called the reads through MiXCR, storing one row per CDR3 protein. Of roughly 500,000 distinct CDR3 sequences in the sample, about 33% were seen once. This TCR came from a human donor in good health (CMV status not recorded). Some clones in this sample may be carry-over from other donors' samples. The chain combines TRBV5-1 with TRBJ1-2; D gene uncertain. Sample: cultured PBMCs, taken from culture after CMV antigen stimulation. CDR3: CASSLDGSYPYGYTF. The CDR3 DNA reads TGCGCCAGCAGCTTGGACGGATCGTATCCTTATGGCTACACCTTC.